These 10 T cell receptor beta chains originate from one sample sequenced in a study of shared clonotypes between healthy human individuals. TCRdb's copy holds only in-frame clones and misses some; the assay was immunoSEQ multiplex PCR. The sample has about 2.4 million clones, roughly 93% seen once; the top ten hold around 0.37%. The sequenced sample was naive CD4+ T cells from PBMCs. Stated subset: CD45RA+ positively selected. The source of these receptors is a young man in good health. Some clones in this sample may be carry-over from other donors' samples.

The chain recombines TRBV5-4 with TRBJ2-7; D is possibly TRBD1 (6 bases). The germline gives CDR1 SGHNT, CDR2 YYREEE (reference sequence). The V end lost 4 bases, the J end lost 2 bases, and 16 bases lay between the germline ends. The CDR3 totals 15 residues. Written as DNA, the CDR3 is TGTGCCAGCAGCCCAACAGCGGACAGTGCCTACGAGCAGTACTTC. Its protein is CASSPTADSAYEQYF.

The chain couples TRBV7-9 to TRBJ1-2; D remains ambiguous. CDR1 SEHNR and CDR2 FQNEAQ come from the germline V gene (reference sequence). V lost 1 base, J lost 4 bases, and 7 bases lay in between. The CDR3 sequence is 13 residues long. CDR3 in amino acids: CASSLGGPYGYTF. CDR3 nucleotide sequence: TGTGCCAGCAGCTTAGGGGGTCCCTATGGCTACACCTTC.

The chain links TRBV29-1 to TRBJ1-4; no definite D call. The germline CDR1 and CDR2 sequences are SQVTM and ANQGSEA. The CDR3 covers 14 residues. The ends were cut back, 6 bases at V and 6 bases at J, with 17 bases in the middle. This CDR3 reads CSVMPTGGYEKLFF. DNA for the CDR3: TGCAGCGTAATGCCGACCGGAGGATATGAAAAACTGTTTTTT.

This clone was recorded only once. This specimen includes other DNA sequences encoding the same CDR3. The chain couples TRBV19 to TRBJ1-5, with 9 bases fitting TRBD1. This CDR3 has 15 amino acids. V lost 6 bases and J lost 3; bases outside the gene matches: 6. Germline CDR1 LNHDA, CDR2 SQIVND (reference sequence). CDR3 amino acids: CASRAGTGYNQPQHF. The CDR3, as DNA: TGTGCCAGTAGGGCCGGGACAGGGTACAATCAGCCCCAGCATTTT.

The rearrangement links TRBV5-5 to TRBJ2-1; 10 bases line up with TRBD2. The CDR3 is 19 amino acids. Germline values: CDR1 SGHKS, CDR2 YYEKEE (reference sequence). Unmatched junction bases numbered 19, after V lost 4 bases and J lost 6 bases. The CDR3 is CASSKKDSLAGVSFNEQFF. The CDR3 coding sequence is TGTGCCAGCAGCAAAAAGGACAGCCTAGCGGGAGTTTCTTTCAATGAGCAGTTCTTC.

This CDR3 reads CASSLEGSGRAVDEQYF. The CDR3 bases are TGCGCCAGCAGCTTGGAAGGTAGCGGGAGGGCCGTGGACGAGCAGTACTTC. V is TRBV5-1 and J is TRBJ2-7; 11 nucleotides line up with TRBD2. This CDR3 is built from 17 residues. V shed 0 bases, J shed 5 bases, and the junction held 10 bases outside the gene matches. From germline, CDR1 is SGHRS and CDR2 YFSETQ. Based on the CDR3 plus reference TRBV5-1 and TRBJ2-7, the full variable domain is KAGVTQTPRYLIKTRGQQVTLSCSPISGHRSVSWYQQTPGQGLQFLFEYFSETQRNKGNFPGRFSGRQFSNSRSEMNVSTLELGDSALYLCASSLEGSGRAVDEQYFGPGTRLTVT.

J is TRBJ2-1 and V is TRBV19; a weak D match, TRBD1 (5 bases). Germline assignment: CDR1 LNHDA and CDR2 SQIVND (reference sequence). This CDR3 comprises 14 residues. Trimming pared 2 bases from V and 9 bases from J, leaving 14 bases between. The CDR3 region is CASSIIDAGLEQFF. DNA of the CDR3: TGTGCCAGTAGTATAATCGACGCAGGGCTTGAGCAGTTCTTC.

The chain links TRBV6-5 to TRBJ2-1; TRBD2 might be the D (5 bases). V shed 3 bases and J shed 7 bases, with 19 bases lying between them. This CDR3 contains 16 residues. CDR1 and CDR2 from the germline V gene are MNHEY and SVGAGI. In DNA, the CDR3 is TGTGCCAGCAGTTATATAAGTAGCACCCGAGGGAATGAGCAGTTCTTC. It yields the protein CASSYISSTRGNEQFF.

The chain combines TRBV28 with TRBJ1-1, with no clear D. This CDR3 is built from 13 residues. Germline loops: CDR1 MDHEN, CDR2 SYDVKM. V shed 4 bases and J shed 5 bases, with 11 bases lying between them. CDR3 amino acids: CASSWLGITEAFF. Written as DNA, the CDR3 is TGTGCCAGCAGTTGGCTCGGGATTACTGAAGCTTTCTTT.

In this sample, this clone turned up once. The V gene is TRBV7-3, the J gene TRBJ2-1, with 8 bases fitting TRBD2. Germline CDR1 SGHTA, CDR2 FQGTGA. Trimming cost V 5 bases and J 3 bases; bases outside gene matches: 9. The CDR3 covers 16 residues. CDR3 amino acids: CASSNTGTRFYNEQFF. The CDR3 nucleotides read TGTGCCAGCAGCAATACCGGGACTAGGTTCTACAATGAGCAGTTCTTC.